Listed below are T cell receptor beta chains from one sample, sequenced in a study of T cells after yellow fever vaccination. A single record per CDR3 protein comes from TCRdb applying MiXCR to the 5' RACE reads. Seen here are 450,000 to 550,000 distinct CDR3 sequences, about 19% observed once, and the top ten hold 14%. Sequences were derived from PBMCs, sampled 15 days after the yellow fever booster vaccination. The receptors shown here come from a man under 40 who received the YFV17D yellow fever vaccine. CDR3s include the opening cysteine and the closing phenylalanine or tryptophan. The order of the fields is J gene, V gene, clone size, D gene, CDR3 protein, CDR3 DNA. The D gene is left open where the match is weak. Expanded clones are given a class, and other clones once, few, many or no size at all.

>TRBJ1-1|TRBV27|few|NA
CASSKDRTPNTEAFF
TGTGCCAGCAGTAAGGACAGAACCCCGAACACTGAAGCTTTCTTT
>TRBJ2-7|TRBV7-2|once|NA
CASSSQGSLFYEQYF
TGTGCCAGCAGCTCCCAGGGGAGTTTGTTTTACGAGCAGTACTTC
>TRBJ1-4|TRBV27|NA|NA
CASSAGTITEKLFF
TGTGCCAGCAGTGCCGGGACAATCACTGAAAAACTGTTTTTT
>TRBJ2-4|TRBV20-1|few|NA
CSASLSGSWAKNIQYF
TGCAGTGCTAGCTTATCCGGGTCCTGGGCCAAAAACATTCAGTACTTC
>TRBJ2-7|TRBV7-2|many|NA
CASSLSSYEQYF
TGTGCCAGCAGCTTATCCAGCTACGAGCAGTACTTC
>TRBJ2-7|TRBV4-3|NA|TRBD1
CASSPRQGLPYEQYF
TGCGCCAGCAGCCCTCGACAGGGTCTTCCGTACGAGCAGTACTTC
>TRBJ1-6|TRBV27|few|NA
CASSPMGRSNSPLHF
TGTGCCAGCAGTCCTATGGGCCGGTCGAATTCACCCCTCCACTTT
>TRBJ2-1|TRBV12-3/TRBV12-4|once|TRBD1
CASRTGTGVYNEQFF
TGTGCCAGCAGGACCGGGACAGGGGTTTACAATGAGCAGTTCTTC
>TRBJ2-7|TRBV12-3/TRBV12-4|few|NA
CASSLNRGSGQGEQYF
TGTGCCAGCAGTTTAAACCGGGGTTCGGGGCAAGGTGAGCAGTACTTC
>TRBJ2-7|TRBV20-1|few|TRBD2
CSARDIAGAYEQYF
TGCAGTGCTAGAGACATAGCGGGAGCCTACGAGCAGTACTTC
>TRBJ2-5|TRBV10-3|few|NA
CAISPGTTIEETQYF
TGTGCCATCAGCCCCGGGACAACCATTGAAGAGACCCAGTACTTC
>TRBJ2-7|TRBV20-1|NA|TRBD2
CSVPGLGTYEQYF
TGCAGTGTTCCTGGACTAGGTACCTACGAGCAGTACTTC
>TRBJ2-7|TRBV5-1|many|NA
CASSLASVAIYEQYF
TGCGCCAGCAGCTTGGCTAGCGTCGCCATCTACGAGCAGTACTTC
>TRBJ2-2|TRBV7-9|NA|NA
CASSLAGARGSGELFF
TGTGCCAGCAGCTTAGCGGGCGCCAGAGGGTCCGGGGAGCTGTTTTTT
>TRBJ2-1|TRBV7-2|NA|NA
CASSWNSYNEQFF
TGTGCCAGCAGCTGGAATTCCTACAATGAGCAGTTCTTC
>TRBJ1-5|TRBV12-3/TRBV12-4|NA|NA
CASSPQAGWLANQPQHF
TGTGCCAGCAGTCCCCAGGCGGGGTGGCTGGCCAATCAGCCCCAGCATTTT
>TRBJ2-3|TRBV19|NA|TRBD2
CASSDTAQREWTDTQYF
TGTGCCAGTAGTGATACCGCCCAGCGGGAGTGGACAGATACGCAGTATTTT
>TRBJ2-1|TRBV6-6|NA|NA
CASSVSNNEQFF
TGTGCCAGCAGCGTTTCCAACAATGAGCAGTTCTTC
>TRBJ2-1|TRBV10-2|few|TRBD2
CASSGAGEYNEQFF
TGCGCCAGCAGTGGCGCGGGAGAGTACAATGAGCAGTTCTTC
>TRBJ2-3|TRBV11-2|few|TRBD2
CASSFGGGRANWADTQYF
TGTGCCAGCAGCTTTGGCGGCGGGAGGGCCAATTGGGCAGATACGCAGTATTTT
>TRBJ2-2|TRBV12-3/TRBV12-4|many|NA
CASRTQSGELFF
TGTGCCAGCAGGACCCAGTCCGGGGAGCTGTTTTTT
>TRBJ2-7|TRBV29-1|NA|NA
CSVVGGTEQYF
TGCAGCGTTGTAGGCGGGACCGAGCAGTACTTC
>TRBJ1-2|TRBV5-4|few|TRBD1
CASSLGTGYNGYTF
TGTGCCAGCAGCCTCGGGACAGGGTATAATGGCTACACCTTC
>TRBJ2-1|TRBV7-2|NA|TRBD1
CASSLWTGNYNEQFF
TGTGCCAGCAGCTTATGGACAGGGAACTACAATGAGCAGTTCTTC
>TRBJ2-1|TRBV5-1|few|NA
CASSLVRGSYNEQFF
TGCGCCAGCAGCTTGGTGCGGGGATCCTACAATGAGCAGTTCTTC
>TRBJ2-1|TRBV12-3/TRBV12-4|few|TRBD2
CASSTLAGAYNEQFF
TGTGCCAGCAGTACACTAGCGGGTGCCTACAATGAGCAGTTCTTC